The rows below give T cell receptor beta chains drawn from one sample of a study of cytomegalovirus exposure and HLA in healthy donors. This table comes from immunoSEQ multiplex PCR, and its TCRdb copy is limited to in-frame clones, with some not included. Counted here are more than 85,000 clones, 69% occurring once; the ten biggest clones make up 5.4%. Sample: PBMCs. The receptor source for this set is a woman between 70 and 85 years old in good health and CMV-seropositive. Both conserved end residues are part of each CDR3. A D gene is named only where the DNA matches it firmly. Clone size appears in some rows only: once, few, many, or a class for an expanded clone.

v_gene	j_gene	d_gene	abundance	CDR3nt	CDR3aa
TRBV30	TRBJ1-2	TRBD1	.	TGTGCCTGGAGGCTACCGGGACAGGGCGGCTATGGCTACACCTTC	CAWRLPGQGGYGYTF
TRBV6-5	TRBJ1-2	.	.	TGTGCCAGCAGGCAAGGCGGGTATGGCTACACCTTC	CASRQGGYGYTF
TRBV29-1	TRBJ1-3	.	.	TGCAGCGTTGAAGGCGCGAGGGGAAACACCATATATTTT	CSVEGARGNTIYF
TRBV4-1	TRBJ1-6	.	.	TGCGCCAGCAGCCGAGACTACTCCTATAATTCACCCCTCCACTTT	CASSRDYSYNSPLHF
TRBV9	TRBJ1-3	TRBD1	.	TGTGCCAGCAGCTTCCAGGACAGGGGAGGAAACACCATATATTTT	CASSFQDRGGNTIYF
TRBV5-1	TRBJ2-3	TRBD2	.	TGCGCCAGCAGCACCGGACTAGGATTCGCGCGGGATACGCAGTATTTT	CASSTGLGFARDTQYF
TRBV4-1	TRBJ1-4	.	once	TGCGCCAGCAGCCAAATGCAGACTTTTACCGGACTGTTTTTT	CASSQMQTFTGLFF
TRBV30	TRBJ1-5	.	.	TGTGCCTGGAGTCGCGGACATCTCAATCAGCCCCAGCATTTT	CAWSRGHLNQPQHF
TRBV7-9	TRBJ2-7	TRBD1	.	TGTGCCAGCACCAAGACAGGGGCATTCGAGCAGTACTTC	CASTKTGAFEQYF
TRBV10-3	TRBJ2-5	.	.	TGTGCCATCAGTGAGTTGGGGGGTGGCGAGACCCAGTACTTC	CAISELGGGETQYF
TRBV5-1	TRBJ2-7	TRBD1	.	TGCGCCAGCAGCCAGGCCGGGACAGGAGGCTACGAGCAGTACTTC	CASSQAGTGGYEQYF
TRBV19	TRBJ1-5	TRBD1	.	TGTGCCAGTAGTTCTACCGGACAGGGTAATCAGCCCCAGCATTTT	CASSSTGQGNQPQHF
TRBV5-6	TRBJ1-5	TRBD1	.	TGTGCCAGCAGCTTTAGGGGGACAGGGAGAGCGACCCAGCATTTT	CASSFRGTGRATQHF
TRBV4-1	TRBJ2-7	.	.	TGCGCCAGCAGCCAAGGTGCAGGGGAAGGGTCCTACGAGCAGTACTTC	CASSQGAGEGSYEQYF
TRBV2	TRBJ2-3	TRBD2	.	TGTGCCAGCAGGGGGACTAGCGGGGGGGATACGCAGTATTTT	CASRGTSGGDTQYF
TRBV7-9	TRBJ1-2	.	.	TGTGCCAGCAGCTGGGAGGGGTTATCATATGGCTACACCTTC	CASSWEGLSYGYTF
TRBV27	TRBJ2-7	.	once	TGTGCCAGCAGAATAGCGGGACAGGGTACCTACGAGCAGTACTTC	CASRIAGQGTYEQYF
TRBV25-1	TRBJ1-4	TRBD1	.	TGTGCCAGCAGTGAGGGACAGGGAAAGGGCACTAATGAAAAACTGTTTTTT	CASSEGQGKGTNEKLFF
TRBV19	TRBJ2-5	TRBD1	.	TGTGCCACCTCGGGACAGTCAAGAGAGACCCAGTACTTC	CATSGQSRETQYF
TRBV10-3	TRBJ1-1	TRBD1	.	TGTGCCGCCTACGGACAGGAGAACACTGAAGCTTTCTTT	CAAYGQENTEAFF
TRBV7-2	TRBJ2-7	TRBD2	.	TGTGCCAGCAGCATCTTGGGCGGGGGTGCAAGCGAGCAGTACTTC	CASSILGGGASEQYF
TRBV30	TRBJ2-4	.	.	TGTGCCTGGAGTGTAGGAAGGAGGCAGGGGCTAGCCAAAAACATTCAGTACTTC	CAWSVGRRQGLAKNIQYF
TRBV12-5	TRBJ2-5	.	.	TGTGCTAGTGGTTTGGGCCGGGAGACCCAGTACTTC	CASGLGRETQYF
TRBV18	TRBJ1-1	.	.	TGTGCCAGCTCACCACCATCCGGCCAGGGCACTGAAGCTTTCTTT	CASSPPSGQGTEAFF
TRBV2	TRBJ1-6	.	.	TGTGCCAGCAGTGAAGCAGGCCTAGCGGGTGGGTCACCCCTCCACTTT	CASSEAGLAGGSPLHF
TRBV7-2	TRBJ2-2	.	.	TGTGCCAGCAGCTTATCCCGAACAGGGCTTGGAACCGGGGAGCTGTTTTTT	CASSLSRTGLGTGELFF
TRBV7-8	TRBJ1-1	.	.	TGTGCCAGCAGCTCCGCCCTCGGACGTTCAAGGGGCACTGAAGCTTTCTTT	CASSSALGRSRGTEAFF
TRBV7-2	TRBJ2-7	.	few	TGTGCCAGCAGCCCTTCCTACGAGCAGTACTTC	CASSPSYEQYF
TRBV5-1	TRBJ1-2	.	once	TGCGCCAGCAGCTTGGATTCAGCGTTCTATGGCTACACCTTC	CASSLDSAFYGYTF
TRBV7-8	TRBJ2-3	TRBD2	.	TGTGCCAGCAGCTTAGGCGGCGGGGGGGCCTCAGATACGCAGTATTTT	CASSLGGGGASDTQYF
TRBV5-1	TRBJ1-4	.	.	TGCGCCAGCAGCTGGATAGGGGTTGGGAAGGAAAAACTGTTTTTT	CASSWIGVGKEKLFF
TRBV4-1	TRBJ2-3	TRBD2	.	TGCGCCAGCAGCCAAGCCCCTAGCGGGACCCCCACAGATACGCAGTATTTT	CASSQAPSGTPTDTQYF
TRBV20-1	TRBJ1-1	.	.	TGCAGTGCTAGAGAGAACAGTGAAGCTTTCTTT	CSARENSEAFF
TRBV5-1	TRBJ2-1	.	.	TGCGCCAGCAGCTTCACTACAGGGCTCTCCTACAATGAGCAGTTCTTC	CASSFTTGLSYNEQFF
TRBV28	TRBJ1-5	TRBD1	.	TGTGCCAGCAGTTTATTCAGGGGGCTACAGCCCCAGCATTTT	CASSLFRGLQPQHF
TRBV2	TRBJ1-4	.	.	TGTGCCAGCAGCTCGGGGGAGAGGACTAATGAAAAACTGTTTTTT	CASSSGERTNEKLFF
TRBV10-1	TRBJ2-5	.	.	TGCGCCAGCAGTGCTTCAGGGCCCAAAGAGACCCAGTACTTC	CASSASGPKETQYF
TRBV6-5	TRBJ2-7	TRBD2	once	TGTGCCAGCAAGCGGGGGGGCTTCTACGAGCAGTACTTC	CASKRGGFYEQYF
TRBV7-9	TRBJ2-3	.	many	TGTGCCAGCAGCCGAGGGACTCTGCTCGATACGCAGTATTTT	CASSRGTLLDTQYF
TRBV11-3	TRBJ2-7	TRBD1	few	TGCGTAAAGGACCAGGGGGTTCCCTACGAGCAGTACTTC	CVKDQGVPYEQYF
TRBV5-5	TRBJ1-1	.	.	TGTGCCAGCAGCTCCTCAACAGGGAACACTGAAGCTTTCTTT	CASSSSTGNTEAFF
TRBV10-3	TRBJ2-5	TRBD2	.	TGTGCCATCAGTGAGGTAGCGGGGGATAAAGAGACCCAGTACTTC	CAISEVAGDKETQYF
TRBV27	TRBJ1-6	.	.	TGTGCCAGCTCCCCCTTCCGGGGTAATTCACCCCTCCACTTT	CASSPFRGNSPLHF
TRBV18	TRBJ2-1	TRBD2	.	TGTGCCAGCTCACTGAGCGGGGCCTACAATGAGCAGTTCTTC	CASSLSGAYNEQFF
TRBV6-6	TRBJ2-7	.	.	TGTGCCAGCAGTTACGGTAGGGGTGCCTACGAGCAGTACTTC	CASSYGRGAYEQYF
TRBV19	TRBJ1-2	TRBD1	.	TGTGCCAGTAGTACCGACAGGGACTATGGCTACACCTTC	CASSTDRDYGYTF
TRBV7-8	TRBJ2-2	.	.	TGTGCCAGCAGCTTATTCGGGGTAAACACCGGGGAGCTGTTTTTT	CASSLFGVNTGELFF
TRBV10-3	TRBJ2-5	TRBD2	.	TGTGCCATCTCAGACCCCTCGGGGGGGGAAGAGACCCAGTACTTC	CAISDPSGGEETQYF
TRBV11-2	TRBJ2-5	.	.	TGTGCCAGCAGCTTAGTTCAGATGAACCCAGAGACCCAGTACTTC	CASSLVQMNPETQYF
TRBV7-2	TRBJ2-7	.	.	TGTGCCAGCAGCTTAATCCCTCTTTACGAGCAGTACTTC	CASSLIPLYEQYF
TRBV9	TRBJ2-7	TRBD2	.	TGTGCCAGCAGCTCCCGTAGCGGGGGGAGCGGCGACGAGCAGTACTTC	CASSSRSGGSGDEQYF
TRBV19	TRBJ2-7	TRBD2	.	TGTGCCAGTAGTAACCCCGGGACTAGCGGGGTCTACGAGCAGTACTTC	CASSNPGTSGVYEQYF
TRBV7-2	TRBJ2-3	.	.	TGTGCCAGCAGGGCACTAAGCGGGTATAGCACAGATACGCAGTATTTT	CASRALSGYSTDTQYF
TRBV7-2	TRBJ1-1	TRBD1	.	TGTGCCAGCAGCTCGTGGACAGGGGGCAGGACTGAAGCTTTCTTT	CASSSWTGGRTEAFF